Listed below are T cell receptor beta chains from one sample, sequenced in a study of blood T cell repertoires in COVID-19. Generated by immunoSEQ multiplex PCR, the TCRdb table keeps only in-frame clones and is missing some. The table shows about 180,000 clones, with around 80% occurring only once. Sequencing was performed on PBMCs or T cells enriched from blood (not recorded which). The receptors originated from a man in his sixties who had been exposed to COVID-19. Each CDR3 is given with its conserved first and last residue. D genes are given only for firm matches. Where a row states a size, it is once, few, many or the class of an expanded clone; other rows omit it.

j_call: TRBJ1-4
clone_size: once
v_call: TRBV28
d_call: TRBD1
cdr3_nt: TGTGCCAGCAGTCAAGACAGGGGGTTTAATGAAAAACTGTTTTTT
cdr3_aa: CASSQDRGFNEKLFF

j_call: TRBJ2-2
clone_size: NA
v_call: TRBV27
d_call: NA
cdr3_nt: TGTGCCAGCCTCCTGACACCGGGACTCAACACCGGGGAGCTGTTTTTT
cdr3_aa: CASLLTPGLNTGELFF

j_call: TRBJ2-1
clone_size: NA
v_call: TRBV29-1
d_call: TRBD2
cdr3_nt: TGCAGCGTGTTTGGACTAGCGGGGAACAATGAGCAGTTCTTC
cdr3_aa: CSVFGLAGNNEQFF

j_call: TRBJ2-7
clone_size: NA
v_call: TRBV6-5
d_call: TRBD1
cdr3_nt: TGTGCCAGCGTCAGGGGGCCCGAGCAGTACTTC
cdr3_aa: CASVRGPEQYF

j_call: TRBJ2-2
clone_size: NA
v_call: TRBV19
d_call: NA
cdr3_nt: TGTGCCAGTAAACGGGGGAACACCGGGGAGCTGTTTTTT
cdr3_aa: CASKRGNTGELFF

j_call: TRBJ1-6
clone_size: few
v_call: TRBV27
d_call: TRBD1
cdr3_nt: TGTGCCAGCAGAACCAACCAAGGCACAGGGGGCGGTTCACCCCTCCACTTT
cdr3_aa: CASRTNQGTGGGSPLHF

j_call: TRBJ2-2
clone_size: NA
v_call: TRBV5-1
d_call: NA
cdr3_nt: TGCGCCAGCAGCTTGAAGATCGGGGGGAACACCGGGGAGCTGTTTTTT
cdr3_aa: CASSLKIGGNTGELFF

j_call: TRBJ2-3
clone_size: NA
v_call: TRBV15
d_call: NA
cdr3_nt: TGTGCCACCAGCAGAGACGTTCGAGAGACGCAGTATTTT
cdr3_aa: CATSRDVRETQYF

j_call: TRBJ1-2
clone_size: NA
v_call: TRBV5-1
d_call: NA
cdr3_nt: TGCGCCAGCAGCCCGGAGGGGGGGCCCCTCTATGGCTACACCTTC
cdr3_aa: CASSPEGGPLYGYTF

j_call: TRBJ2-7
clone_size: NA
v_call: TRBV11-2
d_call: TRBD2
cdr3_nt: TGTGCCAGCAGTGCCGCGGGGGGGCGTCACGAGCAGTACTTC
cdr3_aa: CASSAAGGRHEQYF

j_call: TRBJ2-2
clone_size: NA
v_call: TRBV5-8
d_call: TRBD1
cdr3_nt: TGTGCCAGCAGCTCGGGACAGGGGACCGGGGAGCTGTTTTTT
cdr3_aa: CASSSGQGTGELFF

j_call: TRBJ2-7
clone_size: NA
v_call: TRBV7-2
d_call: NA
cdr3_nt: TGTGCCAGCACTCTGTTTAGCTCCTACGAGCAGTACTTC
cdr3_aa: CASTLFSSYEQYF

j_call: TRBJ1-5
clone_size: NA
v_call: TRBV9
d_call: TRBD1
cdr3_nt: TGTGCCAGCAGCCCAGCGACAGGGAAGCTGCCCCAGCATTTT
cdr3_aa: CASSPATGKLPQHF

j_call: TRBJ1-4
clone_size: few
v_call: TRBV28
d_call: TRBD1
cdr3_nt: TGTGCCAGCAGTTTATATAACAGGGGATTGGATGAAAAACTGTTTTTT
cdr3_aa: CASSLYNRGLDEKLFF

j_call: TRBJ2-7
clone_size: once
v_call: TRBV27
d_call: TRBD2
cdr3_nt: TGTGCCACCTCGTCCACAGGGGAAGGACTAGCGGGACCTAGGCGGTACTTC
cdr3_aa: CATSSTGEGLAGPRRYF

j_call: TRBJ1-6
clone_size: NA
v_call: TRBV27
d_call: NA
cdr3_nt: TGTGCCAGCAGTCCCCGGACACCGTATAATTCACCCCTCCACTTT
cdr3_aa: CASSPRTPYNSPLHF

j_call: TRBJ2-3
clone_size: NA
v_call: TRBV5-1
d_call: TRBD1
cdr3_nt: TGCGCCAGCAGCTTGGAGACAGGGGCTCGCACAGATACGCAGTATTTT
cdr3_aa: CASSLETGARTDTQYF

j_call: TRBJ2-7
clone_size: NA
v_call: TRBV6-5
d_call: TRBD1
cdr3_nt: TGTGCCAGCCGGGACAGGGGTGTCCACGAGCAGTACTTC
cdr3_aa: CASRDRGVHEQYF

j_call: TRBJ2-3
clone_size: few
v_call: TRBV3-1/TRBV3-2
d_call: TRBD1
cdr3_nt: TGTGCCAGCAACGGACAGGGGCGCGATACGCAGTATTTT
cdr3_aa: CASNGQGRDTQYF

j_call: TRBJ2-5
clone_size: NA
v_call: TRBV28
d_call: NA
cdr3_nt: TGTGCCAGCAGCGGGGGAGTAGAGACCCAGTACTTC
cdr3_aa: CASSGGVETQYF

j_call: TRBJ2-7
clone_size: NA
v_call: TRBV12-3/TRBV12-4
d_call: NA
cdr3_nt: TGTGCCAGCAGTTTAGGACAGTCGGACGAGCAGTACTTC
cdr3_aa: CASSLGQSDEQYF

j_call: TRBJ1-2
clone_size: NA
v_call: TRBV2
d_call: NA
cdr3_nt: TGTGCCAGCAGTGGTTGGGCTACGTGGTACACCTTC
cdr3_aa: CASSGWATWYTF

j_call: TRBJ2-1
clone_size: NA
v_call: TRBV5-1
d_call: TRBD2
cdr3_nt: TGCGCCAGCAGCTTGGTAGCGGGAGTTAACAATGAGCAGTTCTTC
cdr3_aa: CASSLVAGVNNEQFF